The T cell receptor beta chain under discussion was sequenced for a study of T cell responses to AZD1222 COVID-19 vaccine. This table comes from immunoSEQ multiplex PCR, and its TCRdb copy is limited to in-frame clones, with some not included. The data show about 140,000 clones, approximately 95% seen once. The CDR3 spans 12 residues. Trimming pared 3 bases from V and 11 bases from J, leaving 11 bases between. Study-level points and caveats: Spike as a whole was targeted by vaccine-associated CD4 TCRs, dominant at 160-218 and 743-854. Every sample of the repertoires postdated the peak T cell response.

Concerning this clone itself: No antigen is known for it.

The chain has TRBV12-3 or TRBV12-4 and TRBJ1-5; no definite D call. The starting material was peripheral blood, obtained on day 0 of MenACWY control vaccination. This receptor was obtained from an adult in good health. The CDR3 region is CASSFHHAAQHF. The DNA for the CDR3 is TGTGCCAGCAGTTTTCACCATGCAGCCCAGCATTTT.